The 18 T cell receptor beta chains below come from one sample, sequenced in a study of siplizumab effects on memory and regulatory T cells. TCRdb's copy holds only in-frame clones and misses some; the assay was immunoSEQ multiplex PCR. The sample includes about 66,000 clones, approximately 96% seen only once; the top ten take about 0.095%. Sequenced material: naive CD8+ T cells sorted from blood. The receptor set was obtained from a human donor in good health.

This clone appeared a single time. This chain uses TRBV7-3 with TRBJ1-1; no clear D. Germline V gives CDR1 SGHTA, CDR2 FQGTGA. The V end was cut by 2 bases, the J end by 6 bases, with 10 bases between. This CDR3 is built from 13 residues. CDR3 amino acids: CASSLEAGPEAFF. Written as DNA, the CDR3 is TGTGCCAGCAGCTTAGAGGCAGGCCCTGAAGCTTTCTTT.

The rearrangement uses TRBV27 and TRBJ2-1; D possibly uses TRBD1 or TRBD2 (6 bases each). V lost 2 bases to trimming and J lost 2 bases, with 19 bases between them. Germline-derived CDR1 and CDR2 are MNHEY and SMNVEV (reference sequence). The CDR3 runs 18 residues. CDR3 region: CASSLRGISGEAYNEQFF. CDR3 nucleotides: TGTGCCAGCAGTTTAAGGGGGATCTCGGGGGAGGCCTACAATGAGCAGTTCTTC.

The CDR3 spells CASSFNGGRETQYF. The CDR3 DNA sequence: TGTGCCAGCAGCTTCAACGGGGGGCGAGAGACCCAGTACTTC. The J gene is TRBJ2-5, the V gene TRBV5-4; TRBD2 might be the D (7 bases). CDR3 length: 14 amino acids. The ends were cut back, 2 bases at V and 4 bases at J, with 12 bases in the middle. CDR1 is SGHNT and CDR2 is YYREEE in the germline V gene (reference sequence). Based on the CDR3 plus reference TRBV5-4 and TRBJ2-5, the full variable domain is ETGVTQSPTHLIKTRGQQVTLRCSSQSGHNTVSWYQQALGQGPQFIFQYYREEENGRGNFPPRFSGLQFPNYSSELNVNALELDDSALYLCASSFNGGRETQYFGPGTRLLVL.

V is TRBV5-5 and J is TRBJ2-5, with no clear D. V gave up 0 bases and J gave up 5 bases, with 8 bases separating them. Germline-derived CDR1 and CDR2 are SGHKS and YYEKEE (reference sequence). This CDR3 is 13 amino acids long. CDR3 loop: CASSLGAPETQYF. The CDR3, as DNA: TGTGCCAGCAGCTTGGGGGCTCCGGAGACCCAGTACTTC.

The V gene is TRBV4-1, the J gene TRBJ1-1, with D maybe TRBD1 (5 bases). Germline V gives CDR1 MGHRA, CDR2 YSYEKL. This CDR3 spans 15 amino acids. Trimming took 3 bases from V and 4 from J, leaving 15 bases between them. The CDR3 here is CASSHQGGLGTEAFF. CDR3 nucleotides: TGCGCCAGCAGCCATCAGGGAGGGTTAGGCACTGAAGCTTTCTTT.

The chain couples TRBV27 to TRBJ2-1; 10 bases align to TRBD2. Germline V gives CDR1 MNHEY, CDR2 SMNVEV (reference sequence). This CDR3 region has 16 residues. The J segment lost 4 bases and the V segment lost 5 bases, leaving 8 bases of the junction unmatched. The CDR3 DNA is TGTGCCAGCAGTCAAATAGCGGGGGGCGGGTACAATGAGCAGTTCTTC. It translates to CASSQIAGGGYNEQFF.

The V and J genes are TRBV6-1 and TRBJ1-2; D ambiguous. V was clipped by 6 bases and J by 3 bases, with 8 bases between them. Germline values: CDR1 MNHNS, CDR2 SASEGT. The CDR3 sequence is 12 residues long. The CDR3 DNA reads TGTGCCAGCAGGACCCCTGACTATGGCTACACCTTC. Translating it yields CASRTPDYGYTF.

V is TRBV11-3 and J is TRBJ1-5; D is uncertain. Germline V gene sequence: CDR1 SGHNT, CDR2 YENEEA. This CDR3 comprises 17 residues. V lost 5 bases and J lost 0, with 17 bases in between. The CDR3: CASSLLPAPNSNQPQHF. Written as DNA, the CDR3 is TGTGCCAGCAGCCTTCTTCCGGCCCCCAATAGCAATCAGCCCCAGCATTTT. The complete variable domain, with remaining parts taken from reference TRBV11-3 and TRBJ1-5, reads EAGVVQSPRYKIIEKKQPVAFWCNPISGHNTLYWYLQNLGQGPELLIRYENEEAVDDSQLPKDRFSAERLKGVDSTLKIQPAELGDSAVYLCASSLLPAPNSNQPQHFGDGTRLSIL.

CDR3: CASSMGLAGGSNYEQYF. CDR3 sequence (DNA): TGTGCCAGTAGTATGGGCCTAGCGGGGGGGTCTAACTACGAGCAGTACTTC. V and J are TRBV19 and TRBJ2-7, with 12 positions matching TRBD2. The germline CDR1 and CDR2 sequences are LNHDA and SQIVND (reference sequence). Trimming at V came to 3 bases and at J to 3 bases, leaving 9 bases not matched to a gene. The CDR3 has 17 amino acids.

The V call is TRBV13, the J call TRBJ1-5, with D possibly being TRBD1 (5 bases). This CDR3 region has 14 residues. Trimming removed 5 bases from V and 4 bases from J, with 12 bases in between. In germline, CDR1 is PRHDT, CDR2 FYEKMQ (reference sequence). The CDR3 nucleotides read TGTGCCAGCAGCCCGGGACGGACTAATCAGCCCCAGCATTTT. This sequence encodes CASSPGRTNQPQHF.

The V gene is TRBV28, the J gene TRBJ1-5, with unresolved D. V lost 4 bases and J lost 2, with 6 bases in between. This CDR3 has 13 residues. CDR1 and CDR2 (germline): MDHEN, SYDVKM. The CDR3 sequence is CASSWDGNQPQHF. In nucleotides, the CDR3 is TGTGCCAGCAGTTGGGATGGCAATCAGCCCCAGCATTTT.

This clone was observed a handful of times. The chain employs TRBV6-5 and TRBJ1-1; maybe TRBD1 (5 bases). The CDR3 is 15 residues long. V was clipped by 0 bases and J by 1 base, with 9 bases between them. Germline-derived CDR1 and CDR2 are MNHEY and SVGAGI. CDR3 sequence reads: CASSYSGAANTEAFF. CDR3 nucleotides: TGTGCCAGCAGTTACTCAGGGGCAGCGAACACTGAAGCTTTCTTT.

This chain connects TRBV6-6 to TRBJ2-7, with D maybe TRBD1 (6 bases). This CDR3 comprises 15 residues. Germline-derived CDR1 and CDR2 are MNHNY and SVGAGI (reference sequence). Deletions cut 7 bases from V and 0 bases from J, with 16 bases between. As DNA, the CDR3 is TGTGCCAGCACCGCCGGGACACGTGCCTCCTACGAGCAGTACTTC. It specifies CASTAGTRASYEQYF.

The chain combines TRBV21-1 with TRBJ2-7; the table's D call, TRBD1, has no DNA check behind it. TRBV21-1 is given as a pseudogene. This CDR3 has 14 residues. The CDR3, as DNA: TGTGCCAGCAGCAAGAGACAGGACACCTACGAGCAGTACTTC. It encodes CASSKRQDTYEQYF.

V is TRBV10-3 and J is TRBJ2-7; 7 nucleotides line up with TRBD1. The CDR3 contains 15 residues. The V and J ends lost 0 bases and 2 bases, in that order; junction bases with no gene match: 4. The germline gives CDR1 ENHRY, CDR2 SYGVKD. In nucleotides, the CDR3 is TGTGCCATCAGTGAGTCGTGGGGACAGACCTACGAGCAGTACTTC. Its protein product is CAISESWGQTYEQYF.

The gene calls are TRBV7-3 and TRBJ2-3; maybe TRBD2 (6 bases). The CDR3 extends over 15 amino acids. The V gene's germline CDR1 is SGHTA and CDR2 FQGTGA. The germline V and J ends were trimmed by 0 bases and 2 bases, with 9 bases remaining between them. DNA for the CDR3: TGTGCCAGCAGCTTAACAGGAGGGGCCACAGATACGCAGTATTTT. Translated: CASSLTGGATDTQYF.

On this clone: The sample contains more than one DNA sequence encoding this CDR3. The chain couples TRBV19 to TRBJ2-3; D may match TRBD1 or TRBD2 (6 bases each). V lost 3 bases and J lost 2, with 12 bases in between. This CDR3 is 15 amino acids long. CDR1 is LNHDA, CDR2 SQIVND, per germline (reference sequence). The CDR3 spells CASSIGTGATDTQYF. For the CDR3, the DNA is TGTGCCAGTAGTATCGGTACGGGGGCCACAGATACGCAGTATTTT. The variable domain in full, with the rest retrieved from reference TRBV19 and TRBJ2-3, is DGGITQSPKYLFRKEGQNVTLSCEQNLNHDAMYWYRQDPGQGLRLIYYSQIVNDFQKGDIAEGYSVSREKKESFPLTVTSAQKNPTAFYLCASSIGTGATDTQYFGPGTRLTVL.

This chain links TRBV27 with TRBJ2-7; 8 bases are a match to TRBD1. V gave up 2 bases and J gave up 2 bases; unmatched junction bases: 8. The CDR3 loop spans 16 amino acids. Germline CDR1 reads MNHEY; CDR2 reads SMNVEV (reference sequence). CDR3 sequence (DNA): TGTGCCAGCAGTTTAAGTGGGGCAGGGGGCCCCTACGAGCAGTACTTC. It translates to CASSLSGAGGPYEQYF.